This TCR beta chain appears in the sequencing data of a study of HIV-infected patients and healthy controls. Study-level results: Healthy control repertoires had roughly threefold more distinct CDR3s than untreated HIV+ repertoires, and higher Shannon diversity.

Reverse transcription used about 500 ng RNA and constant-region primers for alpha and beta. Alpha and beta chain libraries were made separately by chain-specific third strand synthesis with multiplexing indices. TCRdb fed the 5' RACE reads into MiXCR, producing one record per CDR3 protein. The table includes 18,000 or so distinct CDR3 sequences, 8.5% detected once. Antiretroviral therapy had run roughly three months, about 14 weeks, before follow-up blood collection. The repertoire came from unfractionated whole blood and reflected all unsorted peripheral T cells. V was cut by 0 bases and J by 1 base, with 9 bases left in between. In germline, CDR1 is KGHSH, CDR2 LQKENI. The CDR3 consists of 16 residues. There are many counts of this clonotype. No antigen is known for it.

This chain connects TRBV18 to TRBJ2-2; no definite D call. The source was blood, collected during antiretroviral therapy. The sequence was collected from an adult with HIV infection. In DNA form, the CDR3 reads TGTGCCAGCTCACCACCGGGATCTGGGAACACCGGGGAGCTGTTTTTT. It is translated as CASSPPGSGNTGELFF.